This note documents a single T cell receptor beta chain sequence. V lost 0 bases, J lost 6 bases, and 17 bases lay in between. The CDR3 totals 16 residues. Germline values: CDR1 SGDLS, CDR2 YYNGEE. Primers used in a second PCR of about 7 to 12 cycles were a sample-barcoded 5' primer and a J-beta primer mix. TCRdb reanalysed the 5' RACE reads using MiXCR and keeps one entry per CDR3 protein. The repertoire consists of 700,000 or so distinct CDR3 sequences, with 20% to 25% occurring once and the leading ten covering about 20%. This sample was included in a study of blood T cells in healthy people across ages.

This TCR derives from a man aged 65 to 85 in good health. V is TRBV9 and J is TRBJ2-3; D possibly corresponds to TRBD1 (5 bases). Sequencing input: blood. CDR3 amino acids: CASSVGGSLKGDTQYF. The CDR3 nucleotides are TGTGCCAGCAGCGTAGGGGGTAGCCTTAAGGGGGATACGCAGTATTTT.